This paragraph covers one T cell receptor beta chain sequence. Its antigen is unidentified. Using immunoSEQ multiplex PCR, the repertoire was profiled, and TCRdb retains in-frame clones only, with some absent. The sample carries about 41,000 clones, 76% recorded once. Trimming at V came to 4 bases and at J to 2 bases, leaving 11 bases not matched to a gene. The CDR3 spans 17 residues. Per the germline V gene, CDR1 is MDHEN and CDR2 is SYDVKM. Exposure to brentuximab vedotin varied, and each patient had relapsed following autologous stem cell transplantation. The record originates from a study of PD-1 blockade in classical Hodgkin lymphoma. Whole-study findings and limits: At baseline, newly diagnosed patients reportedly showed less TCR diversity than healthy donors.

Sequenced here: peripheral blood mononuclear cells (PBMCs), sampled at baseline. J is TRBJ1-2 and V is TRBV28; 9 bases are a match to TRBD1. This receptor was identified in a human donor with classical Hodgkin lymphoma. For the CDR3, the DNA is TGTGCCAGCAGTTCCCCGGGACAGGGCGTTCGGAACTATGGCTACACCTTC. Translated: CASSSPGQGVRNYGYTF.